A single sample gave rise to the 11 T cell receptor beta chains below, sequenced in a study of T cell responses to AZD1222 COVID-19 vaccine. Assay used: immunoSEQ multiplex PCR; TCRdb lists only in-frame clones, some missing. The repertoire holds approximately 110,000 clones, about nine tenths seen once, with 4% to 5.5% in the top ten. Sequences were derived from peripheral blood, sampled on day 0 of AZD1222 vaccination. The source of these receptors is an adult in good health.

This chain uses TRBV20-1 with TRBJ2-4; D remains ambiguous. V dropped 4 bases and J dropped 16 bases, with 17 bases sitting between them. Germline V gene sequence: CDR1 DFQATT, CDR2 SNEGSKA (reference sequence). The CDR3 extends over 11 amino acids. CDR3 in DNA: TGCAGTGCTACGGACGCTGGGTCAGAATACTTC. Translated, it gives CSATDAGSEYF.

The V call is TRBV4-3, the J call TRBJ1-5, with a tentative D call TRBD1 (5 bases). CDR1 and CDR2 from the germline V gene are LGHNA and YSLEER. CDR3 length: 15 amino acids. V gave up 2 bases and J gave up 3 bases, with 11 bases separating them. CDR3 sequence (DNA): TGCGCCAGCAGCCAATCCCCAGGGCTCAATCAGCCCCAGCATTTT. Its translation is CASSQSPGLNQPQHF.

The V gene is TRBV19, the J gene TRBJ1-4, with 10 bases aligning to TRBD1. The length of the CDR3 is 14 residues. Germline V CDR1 and CDR2: LNHDA, SQIVND (reference sequence). V gave up 4 bases and J gave up 8 bases; unmatched junction bases: 4. The CDR3 region is CASSRLDRGEKLFF. The CDR3 DNA reads as TGTGCCAGTAGTAGACTGGACAGGGGGGAAAAACTGTTTTTT.

The chain combines TRBV19 with TRBJ1-5; no firm D call. Trimming stripped 5 bases from V and 0 bases from J, with 8 bases between. CDR1 and CDR2 from the germline V gene are LNHDA and SQIVND (reference sequence). There are 14 residues in the CDR3. CDR3 protein: CASSEQNSNQPQHF. CDR3 nucleotides: TGTGCCAGTAGTGAGCAGAATAGCAATCAGCCCCAGCATTTT.

The rearrangement uses TRBV4-3 and TRBJ1-5; TRBD1 might be the D (6 bases). Trimming left V 0 bases short and J 7 bases short, with 13 bases between. This CDR3 region has 15 residues. Germline V gene sequence: CDR1 LGHNA, CDR2 YSLEER. The CDR3 DNA reads as TGCGCCAGCAGCCAAGATTTACAGGGTGGCCAGCCCCAGCATTTT. Amino acids: CASSQDLQGGQPQHF.

This clone has just a few counts. For the CDR3, the DNA is TGTGCCAGCAGCTTAGGGGGAGCGGGGATTGGAGAGACCCAGTACTTC. It translates to CASSLGGAGIGETQYF. J is TRBJ2-5 and V is TRBV7-2; 7 positions agree with TRBD2. The CDR3 runs to 16 residues. Trimming removed 1 base from V and 4 bases from J; junction bases left unmatched: 9. Looked up from germline, CDR1 is SGHTA and CDR2 is FQGNSA.

J is TRBJ2-7 and V is TRBV5-3; 11 positions match TRBD1. TRBV5-3 is an ORF, with its function uncertain. The CDR3 has 14 residues. V shed 1 base, J shed 7 bases, and the junction held 4 bases outside the gene matches. CDR3 sequence reads: CARSLWTGGWEQYF. In DNA form, the CDR3 reads TGTGCCAGAAGCTTGTGGACAGGGGGCTGGGAGCAGTACTTC.

The genes are TRBV19 and TRBJ2-2; 7 nucleotides agree with TRBD2. The CDR3 contains 15 residues. Trimming took 4 bases from V and 5 from J; bases not matched to a gene: 7. Germline V gene sequence: CDR1 LNHDA, CDR2 SQIVND (reference sequence). The CDR3 here is CASSTGLGGTGELFF. Here the CDR3 DNA reads TGTGCCAGTAGTACTGGACTAGGAGGTACCGGGGAGCTGTTTTTT.

V gene TRBV9 combines with J gene TRBJ1-3; D unresolved. CDR1 is SGDLS, CDR2 YYNGEE, per germline. V gave up 0 bases and J gave up 0 bases, with 4 bases separating them. The CDR3 has 14 amino acids. In DNA form, the CDR3 reads TGTGCCAGCAGCGTAGGGGTCTCTGGAAACACCATATATTTT. It codes for CASSVGVSGNTIYF. Together with reference TRBV9 and TRBJ1-3, the CDR3 gives the full variable domain: DSGVTQTPKHLITATGQRVTLRCSPRSGDLSVYWYQQSLDQGLQFLIQYYNGEERAKGNILERFSAQQFPDLHSELNLSSLELGDSALYFCASSVGVSGNTIYFGEGSWLTVV.

V and J are TRBV6-5 and TRBJ2-2, with TRBD1 matching over 8 bases. The CDR3 consists of 15 residues. Germline values: CDR1 MNHEY, CDR2 SVGAGI. Unmatched junction bases numbered 5, after V lost 3 bases and J lost 5 bases. CDR3 in amino acids: CASSYRTGWTGELFF. The CDR3 bases are TGTGCCAGCAGTTATCGGACAGGGTGGACCGGGGAGCTGTTTTTT.

In this sample, this clone turned up a few times. The chain recombines TRBV5-6 with TRBJ2-2; D remains unclear. CDR1 SGHDT and CDR2 YYEEEE come from the germline V gene. CDR3 length: 13 residues. V was cut by 4 bases and J by 1 base, with 5 bases left in between. CDR3 sequence (DNA): TGTGCCAGCAGCGAGAGGAACACCGGGGAGCTGTTTTTT. Amino acids: CASSERNTGELFF.